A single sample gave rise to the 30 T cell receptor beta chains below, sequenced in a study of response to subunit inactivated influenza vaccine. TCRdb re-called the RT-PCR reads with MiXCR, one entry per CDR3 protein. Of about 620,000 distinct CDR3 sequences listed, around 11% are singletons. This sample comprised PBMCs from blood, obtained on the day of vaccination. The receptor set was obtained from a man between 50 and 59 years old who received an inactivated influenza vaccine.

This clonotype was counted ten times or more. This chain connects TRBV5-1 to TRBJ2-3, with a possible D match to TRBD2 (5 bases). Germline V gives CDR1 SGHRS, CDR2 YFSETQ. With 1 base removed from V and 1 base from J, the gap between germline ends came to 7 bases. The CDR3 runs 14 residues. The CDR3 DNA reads TGCGCCAGCAGCTTGAAGGGAGGCACAGATACGCAGTATTTT. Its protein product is CASSLKGGTDTQYF.

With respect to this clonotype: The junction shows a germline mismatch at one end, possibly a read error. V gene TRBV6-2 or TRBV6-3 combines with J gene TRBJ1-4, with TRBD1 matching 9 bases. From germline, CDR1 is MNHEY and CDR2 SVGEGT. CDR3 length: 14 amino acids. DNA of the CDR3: TGTGCCAGCAGGACTCGGGACAGGGATGAAAGACTGTTTTTT. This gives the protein CASRTRDRDERLFF.

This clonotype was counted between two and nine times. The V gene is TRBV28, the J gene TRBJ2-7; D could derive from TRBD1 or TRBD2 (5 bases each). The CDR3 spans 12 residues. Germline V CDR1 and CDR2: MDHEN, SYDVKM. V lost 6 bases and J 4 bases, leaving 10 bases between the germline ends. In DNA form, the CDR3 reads TGTGCCAGCAGCTGGGGACCGTACGAGCAGTACTTC. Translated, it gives CASSWGPYEQYF.

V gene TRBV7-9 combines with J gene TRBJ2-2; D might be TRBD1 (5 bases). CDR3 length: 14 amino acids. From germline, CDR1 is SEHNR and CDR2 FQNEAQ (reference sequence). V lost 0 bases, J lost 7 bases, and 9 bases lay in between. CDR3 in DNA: TGTGCCAGCAGCTTAGCAGGGGCCCACGGGGAGCTGTTTTTT. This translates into CASSLAGAHGELFF.

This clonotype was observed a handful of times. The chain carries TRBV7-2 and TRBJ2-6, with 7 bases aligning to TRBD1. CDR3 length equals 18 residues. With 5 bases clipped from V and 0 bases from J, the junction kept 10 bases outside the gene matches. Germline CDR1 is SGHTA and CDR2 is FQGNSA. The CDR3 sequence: CASSLTDRTFSGANVLTF. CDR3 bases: TGTGCCAGCAGCCTAACGGACAGGACTTTCTCTGGGGCCAACGTCCTGACTTTC.

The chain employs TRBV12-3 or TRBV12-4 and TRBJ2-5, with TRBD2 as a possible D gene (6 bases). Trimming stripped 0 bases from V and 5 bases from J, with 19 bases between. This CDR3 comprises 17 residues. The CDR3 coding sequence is TGTGCCAGCAGTTTAGCCTCCCTGGGACTGCCTGGGGAGACCCAGTACTTC. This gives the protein CASSLASLGLPGETQYF.

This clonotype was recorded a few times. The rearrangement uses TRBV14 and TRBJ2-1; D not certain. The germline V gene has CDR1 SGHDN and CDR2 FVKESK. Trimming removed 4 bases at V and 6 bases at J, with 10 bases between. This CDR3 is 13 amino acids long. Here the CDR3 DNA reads TGTGCCAGCAGCCTCCGGGTCCTCAATGAGCAGTTCTTC. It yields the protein CASSLRVLNEQFF.

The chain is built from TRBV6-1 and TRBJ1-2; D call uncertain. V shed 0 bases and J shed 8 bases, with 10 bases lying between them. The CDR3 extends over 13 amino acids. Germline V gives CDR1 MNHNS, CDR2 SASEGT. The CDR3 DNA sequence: TGTGCCAGCAGTGAAGCGCGGATTGGGGGCTACACCTTC. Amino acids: CASSEARIGGYTF.

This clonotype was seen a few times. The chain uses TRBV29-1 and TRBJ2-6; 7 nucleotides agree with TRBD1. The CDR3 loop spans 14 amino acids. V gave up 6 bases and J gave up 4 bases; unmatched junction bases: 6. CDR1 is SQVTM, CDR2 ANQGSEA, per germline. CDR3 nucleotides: TGCAGCGTCAAACAGGGGACCGGGGCCAACGTCCTGACTTTC. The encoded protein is CSVKQGTGANVLTF. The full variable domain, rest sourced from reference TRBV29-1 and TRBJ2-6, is SAVISQKPSRDICQRGTSLTIQCQVDSQVTMMFWYRQQPGQSLTLIATANQGSEATYESGFVIDKFPISRPNLTFSTLTVSNMSPEDSSIYLCSVKQGTGANVLTFGAGSRLTVL.

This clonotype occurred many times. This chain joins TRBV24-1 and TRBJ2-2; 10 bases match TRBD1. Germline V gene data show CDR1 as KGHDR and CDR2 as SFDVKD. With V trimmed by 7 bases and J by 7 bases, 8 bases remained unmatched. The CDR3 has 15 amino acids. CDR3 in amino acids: CATSAGTGDLGELFF. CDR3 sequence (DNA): TGTGCCACCAGCGCCGGGACAGGGGATCTCGGGGAGCTGTTTTTT.

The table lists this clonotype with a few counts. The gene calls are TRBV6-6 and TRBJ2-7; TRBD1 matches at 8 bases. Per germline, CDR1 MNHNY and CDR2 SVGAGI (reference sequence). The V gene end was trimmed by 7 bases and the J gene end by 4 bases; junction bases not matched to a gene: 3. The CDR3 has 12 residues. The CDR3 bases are TGTGCCAGCACAAGACAGGGGTACGAGCAGTACTTC. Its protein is CASTRQGYEQYF.

In DNA form, the CDR3 reads TGTGCCAGCTTAGGGCCCTGGACAGATACGCAGTATTTT. It is translated as CASLGPWTDTQYF. The chain is built from TRBV28 and TRBJ2-3; D remains ambiguous. This CDR3 region has 13 residues. V lost 8 bases to trimming and J lost 3 bases, with 12 bases between them. Germline V lookup: CDR1 MDHEN, CDR2 SYDVKM. Filled out from reference TRBV28 and TRBJ2-3, the complete variable domain reads DVKVTQSSRYLVKRTGEKVFLECVQDMDHENMFWYRQDPGLGLRLIYFSYDVKMKEKGDIPEGYSVSREKKERFSLILESASTNQTSMYLCASLGPWTDTQYFGPGTRLTVL.

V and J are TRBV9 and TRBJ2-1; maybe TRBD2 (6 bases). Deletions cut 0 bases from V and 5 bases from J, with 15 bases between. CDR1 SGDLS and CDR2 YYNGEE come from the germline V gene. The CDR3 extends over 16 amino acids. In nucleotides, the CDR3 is TGTGCCAGCAGCGTAGACGGGAGCGTTTTCCACAATGAGCAGTTCTTC. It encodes CASSVDGSVFHNEQFF.

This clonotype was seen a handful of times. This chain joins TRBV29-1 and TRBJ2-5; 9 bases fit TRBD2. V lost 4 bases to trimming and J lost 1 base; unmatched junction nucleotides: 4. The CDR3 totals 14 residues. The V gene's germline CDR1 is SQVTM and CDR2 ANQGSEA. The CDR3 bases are TGCAGCGTTGGTAGCGGGAGTCGCCAAGAGACCCAGTACTTC. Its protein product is CSVGSGSRQETQYF. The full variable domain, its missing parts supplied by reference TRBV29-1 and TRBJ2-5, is SAVISQKPSRDICQRGTSLTIQCQVDSQVTMMFWYRQQPGQSLTLIATANQGSEATYESGFVIDKFPISRPNLTFSTLTVSNMSPEDSSIYLCSVGSGSRQETQYFGPGTRLLVL.

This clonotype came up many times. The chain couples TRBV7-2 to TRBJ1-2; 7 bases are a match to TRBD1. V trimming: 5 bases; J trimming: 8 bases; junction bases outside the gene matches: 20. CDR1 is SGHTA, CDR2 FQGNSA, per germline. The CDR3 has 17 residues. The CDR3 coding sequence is TGTGCCAGCAGCCGAGACAGGGTCTCTGGGGCGGCAGGCGGCTACACCTTC. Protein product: CASSRDRVSGAAGGYTF.

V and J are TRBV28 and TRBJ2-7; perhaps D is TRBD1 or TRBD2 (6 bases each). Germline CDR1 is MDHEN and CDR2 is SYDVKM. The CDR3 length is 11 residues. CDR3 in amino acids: CVIGGQDEQYF. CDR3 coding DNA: TGTGTCATTGGGGGGCAGGACGAGCAGTACTTC.

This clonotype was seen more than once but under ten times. CDR3 in amino acids: CASRPPRVDSYNEQFF. The DNA of the CDR3 is TGTGCCAGCAGACCTCCGCGGGTGGACTCCTACAATGAGCAGTTCTTC. The genes are TRBV6-1 and TRBJ2-1; maybe TRBD2 (5 bases). Germline values: CDR1 MNHNS, CDR2 SASEGT. This CDR3 spans 16 amino acids. Trimming took off 6 bases at V and 0 bases at J, with 15 bases between the two ends.

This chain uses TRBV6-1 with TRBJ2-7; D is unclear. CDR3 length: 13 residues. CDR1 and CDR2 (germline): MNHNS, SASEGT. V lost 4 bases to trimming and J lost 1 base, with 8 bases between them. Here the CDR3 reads CASSAMRSYEQYF. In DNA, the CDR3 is TGTGCCAGCAGTGCGATGCGGTCCTACGAGCAGTACTTC.

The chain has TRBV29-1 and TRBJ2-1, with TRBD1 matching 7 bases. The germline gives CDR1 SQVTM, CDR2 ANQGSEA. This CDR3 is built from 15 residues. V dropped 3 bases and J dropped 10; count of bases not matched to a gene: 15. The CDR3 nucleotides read TGCAGCGTTGATGTAGGGGACAGTGCCCTTCGGGAGCAGTTCTTC. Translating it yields CSVDVGDSALREQFF.

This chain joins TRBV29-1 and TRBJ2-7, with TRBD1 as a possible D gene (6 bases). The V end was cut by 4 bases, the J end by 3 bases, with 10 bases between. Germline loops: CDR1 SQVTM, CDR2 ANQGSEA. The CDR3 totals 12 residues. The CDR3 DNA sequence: TGCAGCGTTGGCCGGGACAACTACGAGCAGTACTTC. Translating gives CSVGRDNYEQYF.

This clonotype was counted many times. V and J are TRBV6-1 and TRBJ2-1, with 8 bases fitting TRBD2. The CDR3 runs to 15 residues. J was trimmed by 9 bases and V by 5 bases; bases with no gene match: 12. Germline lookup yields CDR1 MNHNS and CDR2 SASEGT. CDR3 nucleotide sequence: TGTGCCAGCAGTCCGAGCGGGAGTTACGCGGCTGAGCAGTTCTTC. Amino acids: CASSPSGSYAAEQFF.

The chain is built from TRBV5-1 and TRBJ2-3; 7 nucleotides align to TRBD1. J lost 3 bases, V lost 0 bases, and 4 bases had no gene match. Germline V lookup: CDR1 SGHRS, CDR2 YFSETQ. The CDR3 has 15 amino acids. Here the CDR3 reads CASSLADRQTDTQYF. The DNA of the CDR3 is TGCGCCAGCAGCTTGGCGGACAGGCAAACAGATACGCAGTATTTT.

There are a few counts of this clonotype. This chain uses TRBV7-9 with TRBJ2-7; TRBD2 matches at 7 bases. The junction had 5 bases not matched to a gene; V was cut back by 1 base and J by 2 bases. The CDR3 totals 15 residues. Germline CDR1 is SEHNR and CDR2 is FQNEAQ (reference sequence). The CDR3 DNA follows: TGTGCCAGCAGCTTAGGGGGGGGACTGGCCTACGAGCAGTACTTC. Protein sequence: CASSLGGGLAYEQYF.

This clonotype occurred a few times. CDR3 sequence (DNA): TGTGCCAGCAGTGAAGTAACTAGCGGGAGGGCCAATGAGCAGTTCTTC. Protein sequence: CASSEVTSGRANEQFF. The chain is built from TRBV25-1 and TRBJ2-1; 13 nucleotides line up with TRBD2. CDR3 length: 16 amino acids. The germline V gene has CDR1 MGHDK and CDR2 SYGVNS. V trimming: 2 bases; J trimming: 6 bases; junction bases outside the gene matches: 4.

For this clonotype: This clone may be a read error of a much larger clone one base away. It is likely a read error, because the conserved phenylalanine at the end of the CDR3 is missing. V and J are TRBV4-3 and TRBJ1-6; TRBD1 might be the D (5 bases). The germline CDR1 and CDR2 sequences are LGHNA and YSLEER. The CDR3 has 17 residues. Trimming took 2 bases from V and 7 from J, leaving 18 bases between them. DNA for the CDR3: TGCGCCAGCAGCCAATACCCTCAGGGCCACCTAAATTCACCCCTCCACTTA. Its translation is CASSQYPQGHLNSPLHL.

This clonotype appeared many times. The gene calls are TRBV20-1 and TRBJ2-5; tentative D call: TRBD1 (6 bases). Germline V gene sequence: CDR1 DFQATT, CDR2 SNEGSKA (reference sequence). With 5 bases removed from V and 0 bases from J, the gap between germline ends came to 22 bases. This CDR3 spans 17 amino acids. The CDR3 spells CSARYYGQFPNQETQYF. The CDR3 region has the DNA TGCAGTGCTCGCTATTATGGACAGTTCCCAAACCAAGAGACCCAGTACTTC.

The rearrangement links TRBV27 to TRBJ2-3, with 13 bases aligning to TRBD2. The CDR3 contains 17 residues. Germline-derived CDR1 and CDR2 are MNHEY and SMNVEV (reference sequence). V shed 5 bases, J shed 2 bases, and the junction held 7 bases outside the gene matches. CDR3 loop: CASSQLAGGLNTDTQYF. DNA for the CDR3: TGTGCCAGCAGTCAACTAGCGGGGGGGTTGAACACAGATACGCAGTATTTT.

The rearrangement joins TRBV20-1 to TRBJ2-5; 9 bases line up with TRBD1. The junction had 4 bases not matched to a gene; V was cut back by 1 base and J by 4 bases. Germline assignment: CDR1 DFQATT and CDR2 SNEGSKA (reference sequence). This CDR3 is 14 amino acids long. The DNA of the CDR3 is TGCAGTGCTAGAGGGAACAGGGGGCTAGAGACCCAGTACTTC. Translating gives CSARGNRGLETQYF.

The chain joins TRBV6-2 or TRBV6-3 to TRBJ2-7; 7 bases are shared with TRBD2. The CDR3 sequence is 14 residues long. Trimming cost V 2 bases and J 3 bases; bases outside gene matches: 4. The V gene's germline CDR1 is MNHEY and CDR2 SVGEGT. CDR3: CASSYGRAFYEQYF. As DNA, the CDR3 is TGTGCCAGCAGTTACGGGAGGGCCTTCTACGAGCAGTACTTC.

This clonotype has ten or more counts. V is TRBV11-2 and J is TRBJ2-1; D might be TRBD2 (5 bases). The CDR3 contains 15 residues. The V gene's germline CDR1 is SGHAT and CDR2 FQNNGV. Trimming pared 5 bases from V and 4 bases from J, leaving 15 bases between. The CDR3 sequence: CASSQLVGRYNEQFF. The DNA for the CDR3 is TGTGCCAGCAGCCAATTGGTGGGGAGATACAATGAGCAGTTCTTC.